These T cell receptor beta chains were read from a single sample in a study of shared clonotypes between healthy human individuals. Method: immunoSEQ multiplex PCR; TCRdb's copy keeps in-frame clones and lacks some. The table records millions of clones, 85% to 95% of them present only once. Material for sequencing was naive CD4+ T cells from PBMCs. The receptors originated from a man aged 18 to 30 in good health. Some clones in this sample may be carry-over from other donors' samples. Both conserved end residues are part of each CDR3. D genes are given only for firm matches. A clone size is listed for some rows: how often the clone was seen (once, few, many), or a class if it is expanded.

size: few
J: TRBJ1-1
D: NA
V: TRBV20-1
DNA: TGCAGCGGTGCGAGAAACACTGAAGCTTTCTTT
CDR3: CSGARNTEAFF

size: NA
J: TRBJ2-7
D: TRBD2
V: TRBV30
DNA: TGTGCCTGGTTAAGGGTAGCGGGAGGACCCCCCTACGAGCAGTACTTC
CDR3: CAWLRVAGGPPYEQYF

size: once
J: TRBJ1-4
D: NA
V: TRBV18
DNA: TGTGCCAGCTCACCTGGGCTCACGAATGAAAAACTGTTTTTT
CDR3: CASSPGLTNEKLFF

size: NA
J: TRBJ2-7
D: TRBD2
V: TRBV27
DNA: TGTGCCAGCAGTTTGTTTGCGGGAGGTCCCTACGAGCAGTACTTC
CDR3: CASSLFAGGPYEQYF

size: NA
J: TRBJ1-6
D: NA
V: TRBV10-1
DNA: TGCGCCAGCAGTGAGTCAGGGCGAAATTCACCCCTCCACTTT
CDR3: CASSESGRNSPLHF

size: NA
J: TRBJ2-1
D: TRBD2
V: TRBV5-1
DNA: TGCGCCAGCAGCGCGCCTAATCTAGCGGGAGGGGCCAATGAGCAGTTCTTC
CDR3: CASSAPNLAGGANEQFF

size: NA
J: TRBJ1-4
D: NA
V: TRBV18
DNA: TGTGCCAGCTCACCGGACAGAGAAGAAAAACTGTTTTTT
CDR3: CASSPDREEKLFF

size: few
J: TRBJ1-1
D: TRBD1
V: TRBV6-6
DNA: TGTGCCACTTTAACGGGACAGGGGATTTCTGAAGCTTTCTTT
CDR3: CATLTGQGISEAFF

size: NA
J: TRBJ2-7
D: NA
V: TRBV18
DNA: TGTGCCAGCTCACCACGGGTCGGGACGAGCGAGCAGTACTTC
CDR3: CASSPRVGTSEQYF

size: NA
J: TRBJ1-6
D: TRBD1
V: TRBV28
DNA: TGTGCCAGCGCCAGGGGGCGCAGGATTTCACCCCTCCACTTT
CDR3: CASARGRRISPLHF

size: NA
J: TRBJ1-3
D: TRBD1
V: TRBV6-6
DNA: TGTGCCAGCAGTTGGAATCGACAGGGGGCCAACACCATATATTTT
CDR3: CASSWNRQGANTIYF

size: NA
J: TRBJ2-7
D: NA
V: TRBV6-5
DNA: TGTGCCAGCAGTGGGGCGTCTTGGGCTGGCGACGAGCAGTACTTC
CDR3: CASSGASWAGDEQYF

size: NA
J: TRBJ2-3
D: TRBD1
V: TRBV4-1
DNA: TGCGCCAGCAGCCTTGGACAGGGGGCAAGAGATACGCAGTATTTT
CDR3: CASSLGQGARDTQYF

size: NA
J: TRBJ1-2
D: NA
V: TRBV14
DNA: TGTGCCAGCAGCCACCCGGACATGAGCTACACCTTC
CDR3: CASSHPDMSYTF

size: NA
J: TRBJ2-1
D: TRBD2
V: TRBV18
DNA: TGTGCCAGCTCACCACAACTAGCGGGATATGAGCAGTTCTTC
CDR3: CASSPQLAGYEQFF

size: NA
J: TRBJ2-1
D: TRBD2
V: TRBV5-1
DNA: TGCGCCAGCAGCTCTGGACTAGCGGAACAAAATGAGCAGTTCTTC
CDR3: CASSSGLAEQNEQFF

size: NA
J: TRBJ2-1
D: TRBD2
V: TRBV7-2
DNA: TGTGCCAGCAGCTTATTTGTACCGGGACTAGAAGTCAGGGAGCAGTTCTTC
CDR3: CASSLFVPGLEVREQFF

size: NA
J: TRBJ2-3
D: NA
V: TRBV9
DNA: TGTGCCAGCAGCGTAGCCTTTAGCACAGATACGCAGTATTTT
CDR3: CASSVAFSTDTQYF

size: NA
J: TRBJ2-1
D: TRBD2
V: TRBV9
DNA: TGTGCCAGCAGCGTCGGAGCGGGAGGGGAGGCCAATGAGCAGTTCTTC
CDR3: CASSVGAGGEANEQFF

size: NA
J: TRBJ1-1
D: TRBD1
V: TRBV6-6
DNA: TGTGCCAGCAGTTTTACAGGGGGCACTGAAGCTTTCTTT
CDR3: CASSFTGGTEAFF

size: NA
J: TRBJ2-7
D: NA
V: TRBV7-9
DNA: TGTGCCAGCAGCTACTCTGACAGTTACGAGCAGTACTTC
CDR3: CASSYSDSYEQYF

size: NA
J: TRBJ2-5
D: NA
V: TRBV7-9
DNA: TGTGCCAGCTCGCCCTTGGATTTGGAGACCCAGTACTTC
CDR3: CASSPLDLETQYF

size: NA
J: TRBJ2-6
D: NA
V: TRBV28
DNA: TGTGCCAGCAGTCCCCACTCTGGGGCCAACGTCCTGACTTTC
CDR3: CASSPHSGANVLTF

size: NA
J: TRBJ2-3
D: NA
V: TRBV7-2
DNA: TGTGCCAGCAGCTCCCCTTGGCTCGCAGATACGCAGTATTTT
CDR3: CASSSPWLADTQYF

size: NA
J: TRBJ2-1
D: TRBD2
V: TRBV4-1
DNA: TGCGCCAGCAGCCAAGATAACGGCGGGAGGGCCCCCTACAATGAGCAGTTCTTC
CDR3: CASSQDNGGRAPYNEQFF

size: NA
J: TRBJ1-2
D: NA
V: TRBV6-5
DNA: TGTGCCAGCAGTCCGGGGGTATATGGCTACACCTTC
CDR3: CASSPGVYGYTF

size: NA
J: TRBJ2-3
D: NA
V: TRBV7-2
DNA: TGTGCCAGCAGCTTATACACAGATACGCAGTATTTT
CDR3: CASSLYTDTQYF

size: NA
J: TRBJ2-4
D: TRBD1
V: TRBV9
DNA: TGTGCCAGCAGCCCGGCCGGACAGGGCCACATTCAGTACTTC
CDR3: CASSPAGQGHIQYF

size: NA
J: TRBJ2-7
D: NA
V: TRBV28
DNA: TGTGCCAGCAGTTTGCGGGGCTACGAGCAGTACTTC
CDR3: CASSLRGYEQYF

size: NA
J: TRBJ2-5
D: TRBD2
V: TRBV5-1
DNA: TGCGCCAGCAGCGACGGGACTACAGAGACCCAGTACTTC
CDR3: CASSDGTTETQYF

size: NA
J: TRBJ1-1
D: NA
V: TRBV5-4
DNA: TGTGCCAGCAGCTTGGGGTTAGGCATGAACACTGAAGCTTTCTTT
CDR3: CASSLGLGMNTEAFF

size: NA
J: TRBJ2-3
D: NA
V: TRBV7-3
DNA: TGTGCCAGCAGCTTCGCCGGGCCTCAGGGCGATACGCAGTATTTT
CDR3: CASSFAGPQGDTQYF

size: NA
J: TRBJ2-6
D: NA
V: TRBV11-2
DNA: TGTGCCAGCAGCTTTACTTCTGGGGCCAACGTCCTGACTTTC
CDR3: CASSFTSGANVLTF

size: NA
J: TRBJ2-1
D: TRBD2
V: TRBV6-1
DNA: TGTGCCAGCAGTGCACCGAGCGGGAGGGCCCCGCAAAGGTCCTACAATGAGCAGTTCTTC
CDR3: CASSAPSGRAPQRSYNEQFF

size: NA
J: TRBJ1-4
D: NA
V: TRBV4-2
DNA: TGTGCCAGCAGCCAAGATTTGGGCTTCAAACTGTTTTTT
CDR3: CASSQDLGFKLFF

size: NA
J: TRBJ1-5
D: NA
V: TRBV5-1
DNA: TGCGCCAGCAGCTTCTCCGACCCGGGCAATCAGCCCCAGCATTTT
CDR3: CASSFSDPGNQPQHF

size: NA
J: TRBJ2-3
D: TRBD2
V: TRBV18
DNA: TGTGCCAGCTCACCACTGGCGGGAGGGCCCGGGGATACGCAGTATTTT
CDR3: CASSPLAGGPGDTQYF

size: once
J: TRBJ2-3
D: TRBD1
V: TRBV5-1
DNA: TGCGCCAGCAGCTTGACAGGGGGAAGCACAGATACGCAGTATTTT
CDR3: CASSLTGGSTDTQYF

size: few
J: TRBJ1-2
D: TRBD1
V: TRBV28
DNA: TGTGCCAGCAGTACGAGGACAGGGGGCGAATCGTCCTATGGCTACACCTTC
CDR3: CASSTRTGGESSYGYTF

size: NA
J: TRBJ1-5
D: TRBD1
V: TRBV5-8
DNA: TGTGCCAGCAGTCTTAAGGGGACAGGGTCCCAGCCCCAGCATTTT
CDR3: CASSLKGTGSQPQHF

size: NA
J: TRBJ2-7
D: TRBD1
V: TRBV7-8
DNA: TGTGCCAGCAGCTTGTACCGGGACAGGCCCTACGAGCAGTACTTC
CDR3: CASSLYRDRPYEQYF

size: once
J: TRBJ1-4
D: NA
V: TRBV6-1
DNA: TGTGCCAGCAGTGTCCGCCGGGACAACGAAAAACTGTTTTTT
CDR3: CASSVRRDNEKLFF

size: NA
J: TRBJ1-1
D: NA
V: TRBV7-9
DNA: TGTGCCAGCAGCCTAAGGGACACGTTGAACACTGAAGCTTTCTTT
CDR3: CASSLRDTLNTEAFF

size: NA
J: TRBJ1-3
D: NA
V: TRBV5-4
DNA: TGTGCCAGCAGCCTCGTGGGGGGAAACACCATATATTTT
CDR3: CASSLVGGNTIYF

size: NA
J: TRBJ1-2
D: TRBD1
V: TRBV27
DNA: TGTGCCAGCAGTTTAATAGGGGGCGCTGGCTACACCTTC
CDR3: CASSLIGGAGYTF

size: NA
J: TRBJ2-3
D: TRBD2
V: TRBV19
DNA: TGTGCCAGTAGGGAATCTGGACTAGCAGCTAGCACAGATACGCAGTATTTT
CDR3: CASRESGLAASTDTQYF

size: once
J: TRBJ1-1
D: NA
V: TRBV7-2
DNA: TGTGCCAGCAGCTTAGGATCGAACACTGAAGCTTTCTTT
CDR3: CASSLGSNTEAFF

size: NA
J: TRBJ2-3
D: NA
V: TRBV6-5
DNA: TGTGCCAGCAGTCCCCCAGGCGGTACGCAGTATTTT
CDR3: CASSPPGGTQYF

size: NA
J: TRBJ2-5
D: TRBD2
V: TRBV19
DNA: TGTGCCAGTAGTACCAGGGGGGCCACGACTAGCGGGAGCAAGACCCAGTACTTC
CDR3: CASSTRGATTSGSKTQYF

size: once
J: TRBJ1-4
D: TRBD1
V: TRBV10-3
DNA: TGTGCCACCAGTGGACAGGCTGCAACTAATGAAAAACTGTTTTTT
CDR3: CATSGQAATNEKLFF

size: NA
J: TRBJ2-1
D: TRBD2
V: TRBV5-1
DNA: TGCGCCAGCAGCTCCCTCGTGGGGACTAGCGCCGAGCAGTTCTTC
CDR3: CASSSLVGTSAEQFF

size: NA
J: TRBJ2-7
D: TRBD2
V: TRBV7-9
DNA: TGTGCCAGCAGCCCCTCGGCGGGACTAGCGGGAGGACCAAACTACGAGCAGTACTTC
CDR3: CASSPSAGLAGGPNYEQYF

size: once
J: TRBJ2-7
D: NA
V: TRBV28
DNA: TGTGCCAGCAGTTTAGCCATAGGGGTTACCTACGAGCAGTACTTC
CDR3: CASSLAIGVTYEQYF

size: NA
J: TRBJ2-7
D: TRBD2
V: TRBV27
DNA: TGTGCCAGCAGGGCGGTAGCGGGAGGTTACGAGCAGTACTTC
CDR3: CASRAVAGGYEQYF

size: once
J: TRBJ2-5
D: NA
V: TRBV27
DNA: TGTGCCAGCGACCGGACCCCCCCACTCAGCGACAGGAAAGAGACCCAGTACTTC
CDR3: CASDRTPPLSDRKETQYF